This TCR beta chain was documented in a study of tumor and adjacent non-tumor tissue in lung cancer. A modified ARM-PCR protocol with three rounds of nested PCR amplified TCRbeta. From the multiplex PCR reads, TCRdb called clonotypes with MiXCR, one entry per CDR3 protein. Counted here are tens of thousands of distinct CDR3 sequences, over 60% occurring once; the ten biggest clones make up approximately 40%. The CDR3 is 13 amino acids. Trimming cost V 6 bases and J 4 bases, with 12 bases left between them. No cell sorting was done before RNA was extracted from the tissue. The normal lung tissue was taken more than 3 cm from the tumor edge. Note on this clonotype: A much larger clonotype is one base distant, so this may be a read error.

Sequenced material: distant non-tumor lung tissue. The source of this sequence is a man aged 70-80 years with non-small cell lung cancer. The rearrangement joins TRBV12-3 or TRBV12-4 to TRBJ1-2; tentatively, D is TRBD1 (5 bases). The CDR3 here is CASRPLGAYGYTF. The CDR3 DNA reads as TGTGCCAGCAGGCCCCTAGGGGCCTATGGCTACACCTTC.